The 9 T cell receptor beta chains below come from one sample, sequenced in a study of cytomegalovirus exposure and HLA in healthy donors. Both 60 Vbeta primers and 13 Jbeta primers went into the PCR. The table came from immunoSEQ multiplex PCR; TCRdb's copy has only in-frame clones and leaves some out. The table records 120,000 or so clones, about 74% of them present only once. Specimen: PBMCs. The receptors come from a young man in good health and CMV-seronegative.

In its sample, this clone was seen a few times. The CDR3 nucleotides are TGTGCCAGCAGTTTGCGACAGGGGAACACTGAAGCTTTCTTT. Encoded protein: CASSLRQGNTEAFF. The chain uses TRBV27 and TRBJ1-1; TRBD1 agrees at 7 bases. The CDR3 runs to 14 residues. The V segment lost 3 bases and the J segment 1 base; nucleotides outside the gene matches: 2. CDR1 is MNHEY, CDR2 SMNVEV, per germline (reference sequence).

In this sample, this clone turned up a few times. This rearrangement joins TRBV28 to TRBJ1-1, with 10 bases matching TRBD1. Looked up from germline, CDR1 is MDHEN and CDR2 is SYDVKM. The V segment lost 8 bases and the J segment 9 bases; nucleotides outside the gene matches: 9. This CDR3 spans 13 amino acids. The CDR3 DNA sequence: TGTGCCAGCGGAAGATCGGGACAGGGGAAAGCTTTCTTT. This translates into CASGRSGQGKAFF.

The rearrangement uses TRBV23-1 and TRBJ1-1; TRBD1 might be the D (5 bases). TRBV23-1 is classed as an ORF, of uncertain function. The germline V and J ends were trimmed by 2 bases and 1 base, with 14 bases remaining between them. The CDR3 covers 16 residues. The CDR3 reads CASSQNRTHENTEAFF. CDR3 DNA sequence: TGCGCCAGCAGTCAAAACCGGACACATGAGAACACTGAAGCTTTCTTT.

This chain joins TRBV25-1 and TRBJ2-7; D is perhaps TRBD2 (5 bases). Trimming removed 7 bases from V and 1 base from J, with 11 bases in between. Germline assignment: CDR1 MGHDK and CDR2 SYGVNS. The CDR3 consists of 13 residues. In nucleotides, the CDR3 is TGTGCCAGCATGGACTTATTTTCCTACGAGCAGTACTTC. Its translation: CASMDLFSYEQYF.

About this clone: The junction differs from germline at one of its ends, possibly a read error. The chain combines TRBV28 with TRBJ1-3; 7 nucleotides line up with TRBD1. The CDR3 spans 16 residues. From germline, CDR1 is MDHEN and CDR2 SYDVKM. In nucleotides, the CDR3 is TGTGCCAGCAGTTTAAGGGCAGGGGGGTCTGGGAACACCATATATTTT. Amino acid sequence: CASSLRAGGSGNTIYF.

The V call is TRBV10-1, the J call TRBJ2-1, with D maybe TRBD2 (5 bases). This CDR3 contains 15 residues. V gave up 3 bases and J gave up 7 bases, with 16 bases separating them. Germline loops: CDR1 WNHNN, CDR2 SYGVQD (reference sequence). CDR3 loop: CASSDEGGPTNEQFF. CDR3 coding DNA: TGCGCCAGCAGTGACGAGGGCGGACCCACTAATGAGCAGTTCTTC.

This chain links TRBV7-2 with TRBJ2-5; 9 bases align to TRBD2. CDR1 and CDR2 from the germline V gene are SGHTA and FQGNSA. The CDR3 totals 15 residues. V was clipped by 5 bases and J by 0 bases; unmatched bases: 4. CDR3 DNA sequence: TGTGCCAGCAGCCTAAGCGGGGGGTACCAAGAGACCCAGTACTTC. As protein: CASSLSGGYQETQYF.

CDR3 nucleotide sequence: TGTGCCACCAGCAGGACTGCCGGGACTAGCGGGAGGGCCCTGGAGACCCAGTACTTC. Protein: CATSRTAGTSGRALETQYF. This sequence joins TRBV15 and TRBJ2-5; 16 bases agree with TRBD2. The CDR3 is 19 residues long. Germline-derived CDR1 and CDR2 are LNHNV and YYDKDF (reference sequence). V dropped 3 bases and J dropped 5; count of bases not matched to a gene: 12.

This rearrangement joins TRBV6-1 to TRBJ1-1; 7 bases match TRBD1. The CDR3 runs 15 residues. Per germline, CDR1 MNHNS and CDR2 SASEGT. V shed 5 bases, J shed 6 bases, and the junction held 12 bases outside the gene matches. The chain's CDR3 is CASSPQGGDSAEAFF. The CDR3 DNA reads TGTGCCAGCAGTCCCCAGGGGGGCGATTCGGCTGAAGCTTTCTTT.